These 3 T cell receptor delta chains were all obtained from the same sample, sequenced in a study of Vδ1+ human thymocytes (dated by TCRdb to between 2018 and 2020). What the work shows at the level of the full study, not this receptor alone: In contrast to oligoclonal peripheral blood repertoires, thymic TRG and TRD repertoires appeared to be highly polyclonal with Gaussian CDR3 length distributions.

TCRdb lists the instrument as Illumina MiSeq. RNA extraction was performed with the RNeasy mini kit, and reverse transcription was done with Superscript III. To generate the CDR3 amplicons, a multiplex PCR was run using pooled V-gene forward primers together with a constant-region reverse primer that carried Illumina adaptor overhangs. TCRdb called clones anew from the public reads via CATT; matching DNA rows were later pooled. The sample contains under 85,000 delta-chain clones, more than 30% of them found a single time. Approximately 0.25% of the sample comes from the top ten. These receptors have no identified antigens. Source material: Vdelta1+ gamma-delta thymocytes from the thymus. The intended sense of this specimen's cell subset or site label: FACS-sorted CD3+ TCRalphabeta- TCRVdelta1+ TCRVdelta2- thymocytes. Receptor source: a boy under three years old who had congenital heart surgery.

This rearrangement joins TRDV1 to TRDJ1, with TRDD3 matching over 11 bases. The V segment lost 6 bases and the J segment 0 bases; nucleotides outside the gene matches: 15. This CDR3 comprises 19 residues. The germline gives CDR1 TSWWSYY, CDR2 QGS. CDR3 nucleotide sequence: TGTGCTCTTGGACGCACCTGGGGGATACTTCCCAAAGACACCGATAAACTCATCTTT. Translation gives CALGRTWGILPKDTDKLIF.

In this sample, this clone turned up a few times. The chain recombines TRDV1 with TRDJ1; 13 bases fit TRDD3. This CDR3 has 20 amino acids. CDR1 and CDR2 (germline): TSWWSYY, QGS. With 1 base clipped from V and 3 bases from J, the junction kept 14 bases outside the gene matches. The CDR3 DNA follows: TGTGCTCTTGGGGAACCTTCCTACCGGACTGGGGGATACGTGGCCGATAAACTCATCTTT. Its translation is CALGEPSYRTGGYVADKLIF.

The sample holds a few counts of this clone. The rearrangement links TRDV1 to TRDJ1; 11 bases line up with TRDD3. The V segment lost 3 bases and the J segment 0 bases; nucleotides outside the gene matches: 24. The CDR3 sequence is 23 residues long. In germline, CDR1 is TSWWSYY, CDR2 QGS. The CDR3 sequence: CALGDPFPIVNWGILYNTDKLIF. CDR3 DNA sequence: TGTGCTCTTGGGGACCCGTTTCCTATAGTTAACTGGGGGATATTGTACAACACCGATAAACTCATCTTT.